This record looks at one TCR beta chain sequence and its context. This entry belongs to a study of blood T cell repertoires in COVID-19. Looking at the study overall: Whether acute or convalescent, the COVID-19 samples came from the United States, Italy and Spain. In each case, the material was cDNA or gDNA derived from T cells, B-cell-depleted T cells, or PBMCs.

J gave up 0 bases and V 7 bases, and 2 bases lay outside the gene matches. Germline V CDR1 and CDR2: SNHLY, FYNNEI. This CDR3 is 13 amino acids long. Authors' analysis steps: Amplification of reference gene primers was used by the study to estimate nucleated cell counts. TCRdb's table, derived via immunoSEQ multiplex PCR, lists solely in-frame clones and lacks some. The V and J calls and the clone size are those of that table, but D and trimming were determined from the DNA. The table has hundreds of thousands of clones, around four fifths seen once. Sequenced input: PBMCs or T cells enriched from blood (not recorded which). This rearrangement joins TRBV2 to TRBJ1-1; 7 positions match TRBD1. This sequence was found in a woman in her thirties or forties who had been exposed to COVID-19. CDR3 protein: CASTGTVNTEAFF. CDR3 nucleotide sequence: TGTGCCAGCACCGGGACAGTGAACACTGAAGCTTTCTTT.